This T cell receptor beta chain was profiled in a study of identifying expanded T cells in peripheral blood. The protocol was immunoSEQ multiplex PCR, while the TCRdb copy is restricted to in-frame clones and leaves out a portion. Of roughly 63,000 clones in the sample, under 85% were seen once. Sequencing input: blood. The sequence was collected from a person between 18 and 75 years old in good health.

The CDR3 reads CASSSRAGTTEAFF. The CDR3 DNA reads TGTGCCAGCAGCTCTCGGGCAGGGACCACTGAAGCTTTCTTT. This rearrangement joins TRBV11-2 to TRBJ1-1; possible D gene TRBD1, 5 bases. Per germline, CDR1 SGHAT and CDR2 FQNNGV. V lost 4 bases and J 4 bases, leaving 13 bases between the germline ends. The CDR3 loop spans 14 amino acids.